This TCR beta chain was retrieved from a study of neoadjuvant anti-PD-1 for oral cavity cancer. In the study overall: Before surgery, most patients got three to four biweekly 3 mg/kg nivolumab doses. Non-progressing patients received a fourth nivolumab dose near day 43, then surgery on days 50-56.

Time point here: after neoadjuvant nivolumab, at surgical resection. The repertoire was sequenced with immunoSEQ multiplex PCR; TCRdb's copy has only in-frame clones and lacks some. This sample carries 20,000 to 25,000 clones, 25% to 30% of them seen once, and the ten largest clones take about 17%. The specimen comprised tumor tissue, sampled after nivolumab (anti-PD-1) treatment. This TCR was sampled from a person between 40 and 85 years old with oral cavity squamous cell carcinoma.

Here the CDR3 reads CASSSIGTSGGEQFF. The CDR3 coding sequence is TGTGCCAGCAGCTCCATCGGGACTAGCGGGGGGGAGCAGTTCTTC. This rearrangement joins TRBV11-2 to TRBJ2-1; 15 bases fit TRBD2. V was pared by 4 bases and J by 10 bases, with 5 bases of the junction left unmatched. In germline, CDR1 is SGHAT, CDR2 FQNNGV. The CDR3 extends over 15 amino acids.